This T cell receptor beta chain was observed in a study of cytomegalovirus exposure and HLA in healthy donors. Overall study context: Drawn from HLA-typed donors, approximately 86 million unique TCRs were held in an early data release.

This clone was picked up a small number of times. No antigen is known for it. The PCR contained 60 Vbeta and 13 Jbeta primers. TCRdb's copy holds only in-frame clones and misses some; the assay was immunoSEQ multiplex PCR. The repertoire holds 140,000 to 150,000 clones, with 61% as singletons. Broader study findings: Evidence from a later analysis indicated that most CMV-associated TCR beta chains looked HLA-restricted.

Material for sequencing was PBMCs. This TCR came from a male donor in good health and CMV-seronegative.

The chain's CDR3 is CASSSYRDNEQFF. CDR3 DNA: TGTGCCAGCAGCTCCTACCGCGACAATGAGCAGTTCTTC. The V and J genes are TRBV7-3 and TRBJ2-1; D uncertain. V lost 4 bases and J 5 bases, leaving 9 bases between the germline ends. There are 13 residues in the CDR3. Germline V CDR1 and CDR2: SGHTA, FQGTGA.